The entry that follows covers one T cell receptor (beta chain) sequence. The antigen is not known. V was clipped by 7 bases and J by 8 bases; unmatched bases: 14. CDR3 length: 16 amino acids. Germline loops: CDR1 MDHEN, CDR2 SYDVKM. These data are taken from a study of shared clonotypes between healthy human individuals. Study results and limitations: Having only a few donors restricted how much genetic and exposure-history diversity was captured. Researchers found naive subsets generally carried larger estimated richness than memory subsets.

The investigators split CD4+ cells into a CD45RA+ naive subset and a CD45RA-negative memory subset. Sequencing was at deep level. Sequencing was performed with immunoSEQ multiplex PCR; in TCRdb, only in-frame clones are kept and a portion is missing. The sample consists of over a million clones, over 95% of them appearing once. The chain carries TRBV28 and TRBJ2-1, with TRBD2 matching 10 bases. The sequenced sample was naive CD4+ T cells sorted from blood. Subset here: CD45RA+ positively selected. The receptor comes from a man between 25 and 39 years old in good health. CDR3 bases: TGTGCCAGCACAACTTACGGCCTAGCGGGAGCCCATGAGCAGTTCTTC. This sequence encodes CASTTYGLAGAHEQFF.